This T cell receptor (beta chain) originates from a study of shared clonotypes between healthy human individuals. Study summary: Donor ages ranged 18 to 49 years: two women, a few men. Donors had three CD4 naive, three CD4 memory, two CD8 naive and one CD8 memory plate apiece.

General observations from the study: It was observed that about 5% of naive CD4 clonotypes were shared across a handful of donors.

The V and J ends lost 5 bases and 5 bases, in that order; junction bases with no gene match: 11. The CDR3 totals 16 residues. The germline V gene encodes CDR1 SGHNT and CDR2 YENEEA. Here immunoSEQ multiplex PCR was the method, and the copy in TCRdb shows in-frame clones only, minus some. Counted here are 550,000 to 800,000 clones, 90% occurring once; the ten biggest clones make up less than 40%. This clone was seen a few times. The antigen is unknown. The sequence was obtained from a man between 18 and 35 years old in good health. Some clones in this sample may be carry-over from other donors' samples. The specimen sequenced was memory CD8+ T cells from PBMCs. Indicated subset: CD45RO+ cells pooled with CCR7-negative TemRA cells. The genes are TRBV11-3 and TRBJ2-5, with 10 nucleotides matching TRBD2. In nucleotides, the CDR3 is TGTGCCAGCAGCCCCAGGGGTAGCGGGAGGATTGAGACCCAGTACTTC. Amino acids: CASSPRGSGRIETQYF.